This TCR beta chain was obtained from a study of CD8+CD57+ T cells in acquired aplastic anemia. About the research overall: The DNA of sorted CD4+ and CD8+ cells averaged 3.2 ug. Findings and caveats of the study: No significant difference in CD8+ Simpson's diversity was found between patients and controls. About 30 was the count of CD8+ CDR3 sequences that patients shared with controls.

The template for TCR beta VDJ and CDR3 sequence profiling was genomic DNA. Via MiXCR, TCRdb re-called the reads, giving one row per CDR3 protein. The sample has approximately 220,000 distinct CDR3 sequences, 47% seen once; the top ten hold under 9%. Per the germline V gene, CDR1 is SGHDN and CDR2 is FVKESK. CDR3 length equals 17 residues. Deletions cut 3 bases from V and 5 bases from J, with 20 bases between. This clonotype was observed many times. Antigen unknown. The patients chosen for sequencing had shown expansion of CD8+CD57+ cells (detected by flow cytometry). Every patient had severe acquired aplastic anemia.

V and J are TRBV14 and TRBJ1-3, with D maybe TRBD1 (6 bases). This TCR came from a human donor with aplastic anemia. Sequencing was carried out using sorted CD4+, CD8+, or CD8+CD57+ T cells (not recorded which) from PBMCs. In DNA form, the CDR3 reads TGTGCCAGCAGCCACGCGGGTCAGGGGTTGGAGAGAAACACCATATATTTT. Encoded protein: CASSHAGQGLERNTIYF.